Presented here are 32 T cell receptor beta chains from one specimen sequenced in a study of Graves' ophthalmopathy and Graves' hyperthyroidism. The study amplified TCR beta CDR3 regions using RNA transcripts. HTBI-primed RT-PCR formed the first round, and a multiplex PCR formed the second. MiXCR was run by TCRdb on the multiplex PCR reads, yielding one entry per CDR3 protein. The table lists roughly 400,000 distinct CDR3 sequences, approximately 17% of them singletons, with roughly 2.3% in the top ten. Material for sequencing was peripheral blood. These receptors came from an adult woman with stable Graves' hyperthyroidism.

This clonotype was recorded many times. The chain joins TRBV12-5 to TRBJ1-1; TRBD1 matches at 8 bases. V lost 5 bases, J lost 0 bases, and 14 bases stayed unmatched. From germline, CDR1 is LGHNT and CDR2 FRNRAP. This CDR3 has 18 residues. CDR3 sequence (DNA): TGTGCTAGTGGTCCCCACGGACAGGGTTTAATGGTGAACACTGAAGCTTTCTTT. It encodes CASGPHGQGLMVNTEAFF.

The table lists this clonotype with many counts. J is TRBJ1-5 and V is TRBV27; D uncertain. The germline V gene has CDR1 MNHEY and CDR2 SMNVEV (reference sequence). V was shortened by 2 bases and J by 6 bases, with 11 bases between the two germline ends. This CDR3 spans 14 amino acids. The CDR3 nucleotides read TGTGCCAGCAGTTTAATAGGGTACGGTCAGCCCCAGCATTTT. Translating it yields CASSLIGYGQPQHF.

The chain recombines TRBV6-2 or TRBV6-3 with TRBJ1-6; the D is unclear. This CDR3 has 18 residues. V gave up 3 bases and J gave up 5 bases, with 20 bases separating them. The germline V gene has CDR1 MNHEY and CDR2 SVGEGT. The CDR3 DNA is TGTGCCAGCAGTTATTTCGGCGGCTCCCCTCTCCATAATTCACCCCTCCACTTT. Translated, it gives CASSYFGGSPLHNSPLHF.

The V and J genes are TRBV7-9 and TRBJ2-2, with D possibly TRBD1 on 5 matching bases. Germline lookup yields CDR1 SEHNR and CDR2 FQNEAQ (reference sequence). V was pared by 2 bases and J by 4 bases, with 8 bases between. This CDR3 comprises 14 residues. CDR3 loop: CASSLLQGTGELFF. CDR3 DNA: TGTGCCAGCAGCTTACTCCAGGGCACCGGGGAGCTGTTTTTT.

There are many counts of this clonotype. The chain combines TRBV29-1 with TRBJ2-5; 14 bases map to TRBD2. This CDR3 comprises 16 residues. V shed 4 bases and J 5 bases; nucleotides not matched to a gene: 9. From germline, CDR1 is SQVTM and CDR2 ANQGSEA. DNA of the CDR3: TGCAGCGTTGGAGGACTAGCGGGAGGCCGAGGGGAGACCCAGTACTTC. It encodes CSVGGLAGGRGETQYF.

This clonotype was picked up many times. The rearrangement links TRBV25-1 to TRBJ2-7; D is perhaps TRBD1 (6 bases). Germline assignment: CDR1 MGHDK and CDR2 SYGVNS. CDR3 length equals 13 residues. With 5 bases removed from V and 6 bases from J, the gap between germline ends came to 14 bases. The CDR3 is CASSPHNRVEQYF. The CDR3 DNA reads as TGTGCCAGCAGTCCCCATAACAGGGTCGAGCAGTACTTC.

This clonotype was counted many times. V gene TRBV29-1 combines with J gene TRBJ1-2; a possible D gene is TRBD1 (5 bases). V was trimmed by 3 bases and J by 4 bases, leaving 9 bases between them. This CDR3 contains 12 residues. Germline loops: CDR1 SQVTM, CDR2 ANQGSEA. The CDR3 spells CSVEQGSYGYTF. DNA for the CDR3: TGCAGCGTTGAGCAGGGAAGCTATGGCTACACCTTC.

This clonotype was counted at least ten times. V gene TRBV19 combines with J gene TRBJ1-2; possible D gene TRBD1, 5 bases. The germline gives CDR1 LNHDA, CDR2 SQIVND (reference sequence). The CDR3 runs 14 residues. V lost 3 bases to trimming and J lost 3 bases, with 11 bases between them. CDR3 nucleotide sequence: TGTGCCAGTAGTATCGGAACAGGCCACTATGGCTACACCTTC. Translated: CASSIGTGHYGYTF.

The chain is built from TRBV3-1 and TRBJ2-5; 7 nucleotides align to TRBD2. This CDR3 has 16 residues. The V segment lost 3 bases and the J segment 4 bases; nucleotides outside the gene matches: 11. Germline V lookup: CDR1 LGHDT, CDR2 YNNKEL (reference sequence). The CDR3, as DNA: TGTGCCAGCAGCCAGGGCGGCGGGAGCGGGCGAGAGACCCAGTACTTC. Amino acids: CASSQGGGSGRETQYF.

This clonotype was recorded at least ten times. The rearrangement joins TRBV5-1 to TRBJ1-6; possibly TRBD1 for D (6 bases). This CDR3 comprises 14 residues. Germline lookup yields CDR1 SGHRS and CDR2 YFSETQ. Trimming took 4 bases from V and 15 from J, leaving 20 bases between them. This chain's CDR3 is CASSPTSGTPDLHF. In nucleotides, the CDR3 is TGCGCCAGCAGCCCTACTTCCGGGACACCGGACCTCCACTTT.

As to this clonotype: Germline and junction disagree at one end, which may indicate a read error. This sequence joins TRBV6-1 and TRBJ2-5; 8 bases are shared with TRBD2. This CDR3 spans 15 amino acids. The germline V gene has CDR1 MNHNS and CDR2 SASEGT. CDR3 protein: CASSRAERELETQCF. CDR3 DNA: TGTGCCAGCAGCCGAGCTGAGCGGGAGTTAGAGACCCAGTGCTTC.

This sequence joins TRBV7-9 and TRBJ1-1; D is perhaps TRBD1 (5 bases). The germline V and J ends were trimmed by 1 base and 7 bases, with 13 bases remaining between them. CDR1 is SEHNR, CDR2 FQNEAQ, per germline (reference sequence). The CDR3 loop spans 14 amino acids. The CDR3 DNA reads TGTGCCAGCAGCTTAGGAGGGGCCCAGGGTGAAGCTTTCTTT. Protein: CASSLGGAQGEAFF.

In its sample, this clonotype was seen many times. V is TRBV7-2 and J is TRBJ2-2; D is perhaps TRBD1 (6 bases). Trimming shortened V by 11 bases and J by 2 bases, and 12 bases separated the two germline ends. This CDR3 is 13 amino acids long. CDR1 is SGHTA, CDR2 FQGNSA, per germline. The CDR3 sequence: CAGTQGNTGELFF. In DNA, the CDR3 is TGTGCCGGGACACAGGGAAACACCGGGGAGCTGTTTTTT.

The sample holds a few counts of this clonotype. Possible read error: a much larger clone is one base away. V and J are TRBV9 and TRBJ2-7; the D call may be TRBD1 or TRBD2 (6 bases each). The CDR3 loop spans 15 amino acids. Germline CDR1 reads SGDLS; CDR2 reads YYNGEE. CDR3 sequence (DNA): TGTGCCAGCTGCGTAGGCGGGACACCAGACTACGAGCAGTACTTC. It specifies CASCVGGTPDYEQYF.

In its sample, this clonotype was seen many times. The chain joins TRBV7-2 to TRBJ1-1, with D possibly matching TRBD1 (5 bases). The CDR3 sequence is 15 residues long. V lost 10 bases to trimming and J lost 0 bases, with 18 bases between them. Germline V gives CDR1 SGHTA, CDR2 FQGNSA. CDR3 residues: CANNPWAGLNTEAFF. CDR3 nucleotides: TGTGCCAACAACCCTTGGGCAGGGTTGAACACTGAAGCTTTCTTT. The full variable domain, completed using reference TRBV7-2 and TRBJ1-1, is GAGVSQSPSNKVTEKGKDVELRCDPISGHTALYWYRQSLGQGLEFLIYFQGNSAPDKSGLPSDRFSAERTGGSVSTLTIQRTQQEDSAVYLCANNPWAGLNTEAFFGQGTRLTVV.

This clonotype was found many times. V is TRBV30 and J is TRBJ1-3, with 10 bases lining up with TRBD1. Germline lookup yields CDR1 GTSNPN and CDR2 SVGIG (reference sequence). Trimming at V came to 4 bases and at J to 2 bases, leaving 17 bases not matched to a gene. The CDR3 spans 19 residues. The CDR3 reads CAWIPERGQGTKTGNTIYF. For the CDR3, the DNA is TGTGCCTGGATCCCCGAAAGGGGACAGGGGACGAAAACTGGAAACACCATATATTTT.

This clonotype was counted only a few times. This sequence joins TRBV2 and TRBJ2-5; TRBD2 matches at 12 bases. The length of the CDR3 is 15 residues. Germline values: CDR1 SNHLY, CDR2 FYNNEI. V lost 6 bases, J lost 5 bases, and 7 bases stayed unmatched. This CDR3 reads CASRASGRARETQYF. Here the CDR3 DNA reads TGTGCCAGCAGAGCTAGCGGGAGGGCCCGTGAGACCCAGTACTTC.

This clonotype was seen only a few times. J is TRBJ1-3 and V is TRBV19; D possibly corresponds to TRBD1 (6 bases). Trimming stripped 4 bases from V and 7 bases from J, with 23 bases between. Germline CDR1 and CDR2: LNHDA and SQIVND (reference sequence). The CDR3 is 17 residues long. The CDR3 nucleotides are TGTGCCAGTAGTACATCGCGACAGGCCCATCTTCGGAACACCATATATTTT. It codes for CASSTSRQAHLRNTIYF.

This clonotype was detected ten times or more. The genes are TRBV11-2 and TRBJ2-7; 7 nucleotides match TRBD1. Germline values: CDR1 SGHAT, CDR2 FQNNGV. The CDR3 covers 14 residues. V trimming: 5 bases; J trimming: 2 bases; junction bases outside the gene matches: 6. Here the CDR3 DNA reads TGTGCCAGCAGCCGGCAGGGGGTAACCTACGAGCAGTACTTC. Translation gives CASSRQGVTYEQYF.

The sample holds a few counts of this clonotype. The chain joins TRBV6-1 to TRBJ2-7; 9 bases fit TRBD1. CDR3 size: 14 residues. Germline assignment: CDR1 MNHNS and CDR2 SASEGT. With V trimmed by 5 bases and J by 1 base, 3 bases remained unmatched. This CDR3 is CASSKDRGSYEQYF. CDR3 nucleotides: TGTGCCAGCAGTAAGGACAGGGGATCCTACGAGCAGTACTTC.

This clonotype was detected ten times or more. The V and J genes are TRBV12-3 or TRBV12-4 and TRBJ1-1; 8 nucleotides align to TRBD1. This CDR3 is 14 amino acids long. V lost 4 bases and J lost 5; bases outside the gene matches: 6. CDR3 sequence (DNA): TGTGCCAGCAGTTCAGGGGGCGGATGGACTGAAGCTTTCTTT. Translation gives CASSSGGGWTEAFF.

This clonotype was seen just once. This chain joins TRBV6-1 and TRBJ1-1, with D perhaps TRBD1 (5 bases). CDR1 MNHNS and CDR2 SASEGT come from the germline V gene. V was trimmed by 4 bases and J by 5 bases, leaving 14 bases between them. The CDR3 runs 14 residues. The CDR3 loop is CASSGWDVSTEAFF. CDR3 nucleotides: TGTGCCAGCAGTGGATGGGACGTGAGTACTGAAGCTTTCTTT.

This clonotype showed up many times. One end of the junction is discordant with germline, which a read error may explain. This sequence joins TRBV4-2 and TRBJ1-2; no firm D call. This CDR3 spans 15 amino acids. Germline CDR1 reads LGHNA; CDR2 reads YNFKEQ. The CDR3, as DNA: TGTGCCAGCAGCCCAAGATCTGAAGGGAACTATGACTACACCTTC. Translation: CASSPRSEGNYDYTF.

This clonotype was detected many times. CDR3 sequence reads: CAISEPMTGSGYEQYF. For the CDR3, the DNA is TGTGCCATCAGTGAGCCGATGACAGGGAGCGGCTACGAGCAGTACTTC. The chain has TRBV10-3 and TRBJ2-7; TRBD1 matches at 7 bases. CDR1 ENHRY and CDR2 SYGVKD come from the germline V gene. The CDR3 is made up of 16 amino acids. With V trimmed by 2 bases and J by 3 bases, 10 bases remained unmatched.

This clonotype was detected only once. The chain has TRBV11-1 and TRBJ1-3; D not resolved. CDR1 SGHAT and CDR2 FQDESV come from the germline V gene (reference sequence). V lost 5 bases to trimming and J lost 4 bases, with 12 bases between them. The CDR3 totals 14 residues. The CDR3, as DNA: TGTGCCAGCAGCCGCCCAGGATCCGGAAACACCATATATTTT. Protein sequence: CASSRPGSGNTIYF.

This clonotype was seen repeatedly, ten times or more. This chain uses TRBV12-3 or TRBV12-4 with TRBJ2-2; D may be TRBD2 (5 bases). Trimming took off 5 bases at V and 7 bases at J, with 17 bases between the two ends. The CDR3 consists of 15 residues. Here the CDR3 reads CASSPSGLHRGELFF. CDR3 sequence (DNA): TGTGCCAGCAGTCCAAGCGGACTTCATCGCGGGGAGCTGTTTTTT.

The chain links TRBV5-4 to TRBJ2-2; no firm D call. Trimming removed 0 bases from V and 2 bases from J, with 14 bases in between. There are 17 residues in the CDR3. CDR1 and CDR2 (germline): SGHNT, YYREEE (reference sequence). CDR3 amino acids: CASSLDGLSVNTGELFF. The CDR3, as DNA: TGTGCCAGCAGCTTGGACGGCTTAAGCGTAAACACCGGGGAGCTGTTTTTT.

The table lists this clonotype with many counts. This chain joins TRBV20-1 and TRBJ2-7, with TRBD2 matching 16 bases. CDR1 is DFQATT and CDR2 is SNEGSKA in the germline V gene (reference sequence). CDR3 length: 17 amino acids. The J segment lost 3 bases and the V segment lost 6 bases, leaving 11 bases of the junction unmatched. This CDR3 is CSAGTSGRGTGGYEQYF. The CDR3, as DNA: TGCAGTGCCGGGACTAGCGGGAGGGGTACGGGGGGCTACGAGCAGTACTTC.

This clonotype was found many times. V and J are TRBV12-3 or TRBV12-4 and TRBJ1-3; TRBD1 might be the D (6 bases). V was shortened by 8 bases and J by 4 bases, with 18 bases between the two germline ends. The CDR3 is 15 amino acids. The CDR3 DNA is TGTGCCAGCTGGGGGCGATGGGGCTCCGGAAACACCATATATTTT. Translated: CASWGRWGSGNTIYF.

This clonotype appeared a single time. The chain has TRBV7-8 and TRBJ2-7; no firm D call. This CDR3 spans 13 amino acids. CDR1 and CDR2 from the germline V gene are SGHVS and FQNEAQ. V lost 2 bases and J 5 bases, leaving 10 bases between the germline ends. CDR3 in amino acids: CASSLSPGDEQYF. As DNA, the CDR3 is TGTGCCAGCAGCTTATCTCCGGGCGACGAGCAGTACTTC.

This clonotype was counted at least ten times. The chain links TRBV12-3 or TRBV12-4 to TRBJ1-1; D is ambiguous. V was shortened by 5 bases and J by 4 bases, with 20 bases between the two germline ends. This CDR3 region has 16 residues. CDR3 bases: TGTGCCAGCAGTCTGGGCGTGAGCAGGCTGGGCACTGAAGCTTTCTTT. Its translation is CASSLGVSRLGTEAFF.

The V call is TRBV12-5, the J call TRBJ2-6; D may correspond to TRBD1 or TRBD2 (5 bases each). V lost 4 bases to trimming and J lost 1 base, with 29 bases between them. Germline V CDR1 and CDR2: LGHNT, FRNRAP. The CDR3 totals 22 residues. The CDR3 here is CASGSPPAFYGDPGSGANVLTF. The CDR3 coding sequence is TGTGCTAGTGGTTCCCCCCCCGCGTTCTACGGGGACCCAGGGTCTGGGGCCAACGTCCTGACTTTC.